What follows are 6 T cell receptor beta chains derived from one specimen sequenced in a study of T cell responses to AZD1222 COVID-19 vaccine (dated by TCRdb to 2020 to 2022). The sample's time point label, in plain terms: baseline before first vaccination. Library generation was performed with the immunoSEQ multiplex PCR assay. The immuneACCESS repertoire file appears here via TCRdb, limited to in-frame rearrangements. These files lack a portion of the clones; in checked studies, under half of the deficit traces to unresolved V genes, and the cause of the others is not known. For this sample there are some 120,000 clones; less than 90% appear just once. The ten largest clones add up to 7.5% of the sample. The sequenced sample was peripheral blood, obtained on day 0 of AZD1222 vaccination. Source of these receptors: an adult in good health.

V usage is TRBV11-3 and J usage is TRBJ1-6; maybe TRBD1 (6 bases). The CDR3 loop spans 14 amino acids. Germline CDR1 SGHNT, CDR2 YENEEA. V was trimmed by 4 bases and J by 6 bases, leaving 10 bases between them. The CDR3 DNA sequence: TGTGCCAGCAGCTCCGGAGGGGGTAATTCACCCCTCCACTTT. This gives the protein CASSSGGGNSPLHF. The full variable domain, completed using reference TRBV11-3 and TRBJ1-6, is EAGVVQSPRYKIIEKKQPVAFWCNPISGHNTLYWYLQNLGQGPELLIRYENEEAVDDSQLPKDRFSAERLKGVDSTLKIQPAELGDSAVYLCASSSGGGNSPLHFGNGTRLTVT.

The chain combines TRBV3-1 (or the pseudogene TRBV3-2) with TRBJ2-7; 9 bases align to TRBD2. V lost 0 bases, J lost 4 bases, and 1 base stayed unmatched. The CDR3 runs to 14 residues. Germline-derived CDR1 and CDR2 are LGHDT and YNNKEL (reference sequence). Here the CDR3 DNA reads TGTGCCAGCAGCCAAGAAGCGGGAGGTTACGAGCAGTACTTC. This codes for CASSQEAGGYEQYF.

The V and J genes are TRBV5-1 and TRBJ2-2, with a possible D match to TRBD2 (6 bases). In germline, CDR1 is SGHRS, CDR2 YFSETQ. V dropped 5 bases and J dropped 6 bases, with 11 bases sitting between them. The CDR3 consists of 13 residues. The CDR3 nucleotides are TGCGCCAGCAGTGACACTAGCCCCGGGGAGCTGTTTTTT. Its protein product is CASSDTSPGELFF.

V and J are TRBV4-1 and TRBJ1-5, with a tentative D call TRBD1 (5 bases). The V end was cut by 0 bases, the J end by 2 bases, with 14 bases between. The CDR3 length is 17 residues. Per germline, CDR1 MGHRA and CDR2 YSYEKL. In DNA form, the CDR3 reads TGCGCCAGCAGCCAAGATCTGTTTCTACAGGGCAATCAGCCCCAGCATTTT. It specifies CASSQDLFLQGNQPQHF.

J is TRBJ1-1 and V is TRBV11-2; 8 bases agree with TRBD1. This CDR3 contains 15 residues. Trimming cost V 6 bases and J 4 bases; bases outside gene matches: 10. CDR1 is SGHAT and CDR2 is FQNNGV in the germline V gene. CDR3 coding DNA: TGTGCCAGCAGGAAAACAGGGGGTGGGAGCACTGAAGCTTTCTTT. This encodes CASRKTGGGSTEAFF.

The chain couples TRBV11-2 to TRBJ1-3, with D possibly TRBD1 on 6 matching bases. Germline CDR1 is SGHAT and CDR2 is FQNNGV. V lost 2 bases to trimming and J lost 3 bases, with 14 bases between them. This CDR3 has 16 residues. In DNA form, the CDR3 reads TGTGCCAGCAGCTTAACCAGAGGGGGAAGTGGAAACACCATATATTTT. Its translation is CASSLTRGGSGNTIYF.